This entry lists 5 T cell receptor beta chains sequenced from one sample in a study of CD8 T cells in ankylosing spondylitis. TCRdb processed the 5' RACE reads anew with MiXCR; each CDR3 protein has one entry. Here the sample spans 240,000 or so distinct CDR3 sequences, approximately 12% being singletons. The sample comprised blood, either unsorted or a sorted T cell fraction (not recorded which). These receptor sequences come from a male donor with ankylosing spondylitis or in good health (not recorded which).

V usage is TRBV11-2 and J usage is TRBJ1-2; D gene uncertain. CDR1 and CDR2 (germline): SGHAT, FQNNGV. V lost 0 bases and J 8 bases, leaving 7 bases between the germline ends. The CDR3 covers 12 residues. DNA for the CDR3: TGTGCCAGCAGCTTAGAACAGAGAGGCTACACCTTC. This sequence encodes CASSLEQRGYTF.

This clonotype was recorded many times. This chain uses TRBV7-6 with TRBJ2-1, with 13 bases matching TRBD2. The J segment lost 7 bases and the V segment lost 3 bases, leaving 6 bases of the junction unmatched. Germline CDR1 and CDR2: SGHVS and FNYEAQ. CDR3 length: 16 residues. The CDR3 bases are TGTGCCAGCAGCTTCACTAGCGGGGGGGTCCTGAATGAGCAGTTCTTC. Protein sequence: CASSFTSGGVLNEQFF.

This clonotype was seen a few times. The rearrangement joins TRBV7-9 to TRBJ2-3, with a tentative D call TRBD2 (6 bases). With 5 bases removed from V and 4 bases from J, the gap between germline ends came to 13 bases. The CDR3 length is 14 residues. Germline CDR1 and CDR2: SEHNR and FQNEAQ (reference sequence). CDR3 bases: TGTGCCAGCAGCCGACGAGGGGAGGCAGATACGCAGTATTTT. This codes for CASSRRGEADTQYF.

This clonotype was detected only a few times. The chain combines TRBV20-1 with TRBJ2-5; D perhaps matches TRBD2 (5 bases). Germline lookup yields CDR1 DFQATT and CDR2 SNEGSKA (reference sequence). The ends were cut back, 3 bases at V and 2 bases at J, with 10 bases in the middle. The CDR3 runs 13 residues. In DNA, the CDR3 is TGCAGTGCTAGGTCCCCGGGACAAGAGACCCAGTACTTC. Protein product: CSARSPGQETQYF.

This clonotype was counted many times. The chain joins TRBV12-3 or TRBV12-4 to TRBJ1-2; weak D call: TRBD1 (6 bases). The CDR3 is 15 amino acids. V was pared by 5 bases and J by 4 bases, with 17 bases between. The DNA for the CDR3 is TGTGCCAGCAGTCCTTCGGCAGGGGTCGGCTATGGCTACACCTTC. Translating gives CASSPSAGVGYGYTF.